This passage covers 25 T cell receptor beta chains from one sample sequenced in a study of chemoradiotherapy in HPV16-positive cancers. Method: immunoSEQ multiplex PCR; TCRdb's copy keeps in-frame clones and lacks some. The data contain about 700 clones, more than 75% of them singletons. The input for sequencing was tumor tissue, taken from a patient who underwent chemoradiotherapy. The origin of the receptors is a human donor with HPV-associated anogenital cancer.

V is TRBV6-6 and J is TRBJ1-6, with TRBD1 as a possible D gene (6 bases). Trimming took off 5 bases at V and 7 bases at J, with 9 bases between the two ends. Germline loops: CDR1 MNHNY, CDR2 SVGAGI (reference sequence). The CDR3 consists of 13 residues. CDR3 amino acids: CASSRQENSPLHF. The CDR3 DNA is TGTGCCAGCAGTCGACAGGAGAATTCACCCCTCCACTTT.

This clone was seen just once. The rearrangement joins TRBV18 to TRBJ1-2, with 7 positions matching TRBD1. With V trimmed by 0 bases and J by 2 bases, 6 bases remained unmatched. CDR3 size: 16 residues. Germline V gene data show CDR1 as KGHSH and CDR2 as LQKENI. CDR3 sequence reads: CASSPPEGQSNYGYTF. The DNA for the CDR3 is TGTGCCAGCTCACCACCGGAGGGACAGTCAAACTATGGCTACACCTTC.

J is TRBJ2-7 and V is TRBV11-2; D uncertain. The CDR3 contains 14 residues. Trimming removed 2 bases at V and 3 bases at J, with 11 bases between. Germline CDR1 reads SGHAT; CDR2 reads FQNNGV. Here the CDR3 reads CASSLHGQIYEQYF. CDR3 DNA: TGTGCCAGCAGCTTACACGGGCAGATCTACGAGCAGTACTTC.

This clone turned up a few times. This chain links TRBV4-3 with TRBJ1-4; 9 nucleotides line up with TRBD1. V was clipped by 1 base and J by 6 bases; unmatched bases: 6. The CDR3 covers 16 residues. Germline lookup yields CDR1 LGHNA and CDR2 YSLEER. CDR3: CASSQATGGLYEKLFF. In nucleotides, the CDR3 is TGCGCCAGCAGCCAAGCTACAGGGGGCTTATATGAAAAACTGTTTTTT.

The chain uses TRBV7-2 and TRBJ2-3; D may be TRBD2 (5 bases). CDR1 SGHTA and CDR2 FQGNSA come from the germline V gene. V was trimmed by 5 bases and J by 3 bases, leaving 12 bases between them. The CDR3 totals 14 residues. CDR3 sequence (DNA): TGTGCCAGCAGCCGGGGTCCAGCAACAGATACGCAGTATTTT. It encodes CASSRGPATDTQYF.

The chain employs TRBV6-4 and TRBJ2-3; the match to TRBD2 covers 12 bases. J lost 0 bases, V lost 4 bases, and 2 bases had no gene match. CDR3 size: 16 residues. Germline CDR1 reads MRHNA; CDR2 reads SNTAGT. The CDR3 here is CASSALAGGSTDTQYF. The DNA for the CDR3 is TGTGCCAGCAGTGCTCTAGCGGGGGGGAGCACAGATACGCAGTATTTT.

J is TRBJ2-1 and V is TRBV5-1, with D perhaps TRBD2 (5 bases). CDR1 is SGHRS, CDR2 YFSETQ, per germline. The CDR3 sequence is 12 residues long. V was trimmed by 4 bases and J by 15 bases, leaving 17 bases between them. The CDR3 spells CASSQTGSAPFF. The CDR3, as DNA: TGCGCCAGCAGCCAGACGGGGTCTGCGCCGTTCTTC.

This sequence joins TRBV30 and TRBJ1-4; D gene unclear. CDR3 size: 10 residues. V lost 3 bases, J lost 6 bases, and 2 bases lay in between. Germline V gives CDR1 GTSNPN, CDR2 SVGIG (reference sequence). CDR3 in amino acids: CAWSDEKLFF. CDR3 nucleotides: TGTGCCTGGAGCGATGAAAAACTGTTTTTT.

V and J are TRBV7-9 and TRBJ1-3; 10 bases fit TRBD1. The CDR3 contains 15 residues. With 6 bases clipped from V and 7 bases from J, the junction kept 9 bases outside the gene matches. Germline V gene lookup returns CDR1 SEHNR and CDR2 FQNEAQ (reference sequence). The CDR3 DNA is TGTGCCAGCAGTTCCGGGACAGGGGTTATGAACACCATATATTTT. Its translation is CASSSGTGVMNTIYF.

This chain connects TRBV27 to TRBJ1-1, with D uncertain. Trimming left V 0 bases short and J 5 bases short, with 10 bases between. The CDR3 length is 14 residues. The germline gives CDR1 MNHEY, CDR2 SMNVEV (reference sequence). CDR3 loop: CASSLSGTATEAFF. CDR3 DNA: TGTGCCAGCAGTTTATCGGGCACGGCAACTGAAGCTTTCTTT.

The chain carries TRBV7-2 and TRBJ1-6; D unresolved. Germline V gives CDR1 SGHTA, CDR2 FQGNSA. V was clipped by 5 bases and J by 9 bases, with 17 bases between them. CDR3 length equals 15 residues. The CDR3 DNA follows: TGTGCCAGCAGCCTAGTGGTGGGGAGGGCTTCACCCCTCCACTTT. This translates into CASSLVVGRASPLHF.

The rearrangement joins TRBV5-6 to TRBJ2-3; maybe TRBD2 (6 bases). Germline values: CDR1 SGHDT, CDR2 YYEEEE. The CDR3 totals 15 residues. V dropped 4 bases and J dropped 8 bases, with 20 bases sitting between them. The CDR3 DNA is TGTGCCAGCAGCCCTGGAGGGTACGGGAGTGGTACGCAGTATTTT. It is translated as CASSPGGYGSGTQYF. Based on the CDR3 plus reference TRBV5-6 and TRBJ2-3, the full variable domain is DAGVTQSPTHLIKTRGQQVTLRCSPKSGHDTVSWYQQALGQGPQFIFQYYEEEERQRGNFPDRFSGHQFPNYSSELNVNALLLGDSALYLCASSPGGYGSGTQYFGPGTRLTVL.

The chain's CDR3 is CASSDRGSGNTIYF. Here the CDR3 DNA reads TGTGCCAGCAGCGACAGAGGTTCTGGAAACACCATATATTTT. The chain has TRBV11-1 and TRBJ1-3; D is possibly TRBD1 (5 bases). Per the germline V gene, CDR1 is SGHAT and CDR2 is FQDESV (reference sequence). V was pared by 5 bases and J by 1 base, with 9 bases between. This CDR3 comprises 14 residues. Complete variable domain (other parts from reference TRBV11-1 and TRBJ1-3): EAEVAQSPRYKITEKSQAVAFWCDPISGHATLYWYRQILGQGPELLVQFQDESVVDDSQLPKDRFSAERLKGVDSTLKIQPAELGDSAMYLCASSDRGSGNTIYFGEGSWLTVV.

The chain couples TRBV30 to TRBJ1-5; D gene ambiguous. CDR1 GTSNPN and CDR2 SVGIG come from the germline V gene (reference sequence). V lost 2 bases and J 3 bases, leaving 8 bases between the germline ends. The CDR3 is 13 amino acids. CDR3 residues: CAWSTQYNQPQHF. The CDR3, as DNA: TGTGCCTGGAGTACCCAGTACAATCAGCCCCAGCATTTT. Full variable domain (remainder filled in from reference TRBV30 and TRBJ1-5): SQTIHQWPATLVQPVGSPLSLECTVEGTSNPNLYWYRQAAGRGLQLLFYSVGIGQISSEVPQNLSASRPQDRQFILSSKKLLLSDSGFYLCAWSTQYNQPQHFGDGTRLSIL.

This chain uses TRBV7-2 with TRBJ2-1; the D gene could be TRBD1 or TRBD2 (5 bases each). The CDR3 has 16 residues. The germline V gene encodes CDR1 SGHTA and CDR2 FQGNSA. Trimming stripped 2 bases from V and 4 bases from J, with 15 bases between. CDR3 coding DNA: TGTGCCAGCAGCTTAATCCTGGGGACCTCATACAATGAGCAGTTCTTC. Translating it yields CASSLILGTSYNEQFF.

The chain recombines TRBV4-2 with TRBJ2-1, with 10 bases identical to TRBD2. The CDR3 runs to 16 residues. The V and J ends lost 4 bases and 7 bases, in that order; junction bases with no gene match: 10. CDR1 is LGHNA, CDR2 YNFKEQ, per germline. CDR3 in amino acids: CASSPALAGASNEQFF. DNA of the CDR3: TGTGCCAGCAGCCCGGCCCTAGCGGGGGCCAGTAATGAGCAGTTCTTC.

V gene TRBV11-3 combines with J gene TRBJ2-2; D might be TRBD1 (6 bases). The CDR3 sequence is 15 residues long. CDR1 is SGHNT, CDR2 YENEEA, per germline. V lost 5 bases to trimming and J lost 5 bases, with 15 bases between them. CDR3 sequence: CASSPYQGSTGELFF. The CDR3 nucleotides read TGTGCCAGCAGCCCCTATCAGGGGTCGACCGGGGAGCTGTTTTTT.

This CDR3 is CASSEAGQGRTEAFF. The CDR3 DNA follows: TGCGCCAGCAGCGAGGCCGGACAGGGACGGACTGAAGCTTTCTTT. V usage is TRBV5-1 and J usage is TRBJ1-1, with 8 bases lining up with TRBD1. The CDR3 contains 15 residues. The germline CDR1 and CDR2 sequences are SGHRS and YFSETQ. The trim removed 4 bases at V and 5 bases at J, leaving 10 bases unmatched.

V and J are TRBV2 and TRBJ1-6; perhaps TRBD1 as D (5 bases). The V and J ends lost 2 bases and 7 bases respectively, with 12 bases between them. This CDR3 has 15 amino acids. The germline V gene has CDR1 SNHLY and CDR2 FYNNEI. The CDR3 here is CASSEIGPGNSPLHF. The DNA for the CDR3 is TGTGCCAGCAGTGAAATCGGGCCAGGGAATTCACCCCTCCACTTT.

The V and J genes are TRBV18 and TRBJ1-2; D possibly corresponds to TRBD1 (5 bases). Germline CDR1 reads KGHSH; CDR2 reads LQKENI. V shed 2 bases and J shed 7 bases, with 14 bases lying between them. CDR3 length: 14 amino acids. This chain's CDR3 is CASSPGSSGSGYTF. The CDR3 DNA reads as TGTGCCAGCTCACCAGGCAGCTCAGGGTCTGGCTACACCTTC.

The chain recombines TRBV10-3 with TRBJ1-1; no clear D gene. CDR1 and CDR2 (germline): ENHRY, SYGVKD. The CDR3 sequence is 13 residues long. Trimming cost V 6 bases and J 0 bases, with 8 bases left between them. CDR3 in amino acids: CAISQSLNTEAFF. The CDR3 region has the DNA TGTGCCATCAGCCAGAGCTTGAACACTGAAGCTTTCTTT.

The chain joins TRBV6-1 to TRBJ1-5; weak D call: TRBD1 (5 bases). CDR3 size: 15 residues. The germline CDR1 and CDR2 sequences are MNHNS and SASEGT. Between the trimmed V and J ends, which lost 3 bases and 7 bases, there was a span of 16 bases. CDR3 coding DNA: TGTGCCAGCAGTGAGGGGGTGGGGGGTGAGCAGCCCCAGCATTTT. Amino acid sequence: CASSEGVGGEQPQHF.

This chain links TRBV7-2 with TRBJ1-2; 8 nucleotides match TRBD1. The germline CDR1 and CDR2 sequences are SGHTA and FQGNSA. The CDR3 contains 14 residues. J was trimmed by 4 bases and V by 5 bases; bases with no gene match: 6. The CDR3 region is CASSPRQGSYGYTF. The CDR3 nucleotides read TGTGCCAGCAGCCCGAGACAGGGGAGCTATGGCTACACCTTC.

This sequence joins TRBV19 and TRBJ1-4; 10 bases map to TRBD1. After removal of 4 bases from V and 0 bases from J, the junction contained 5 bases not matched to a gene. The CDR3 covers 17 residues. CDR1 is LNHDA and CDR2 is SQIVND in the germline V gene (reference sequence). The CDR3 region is CASSTWTGGTTNEKLFF. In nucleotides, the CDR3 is TGTGCCAGTAGTACTTGGACAGGGGGAACAACTAATGAAAAACTGTTTTTT. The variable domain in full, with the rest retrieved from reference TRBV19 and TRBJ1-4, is DGGITQSPKYLFRKEGQNVTLSCEQNLNHDAMYWYRQDPGQGLRLIYYSQIVNDFQKGDIAEGYSVSREKKESFPLTVTSAQKNPTAFYLCASSTWTGGTTNEKLFFGSGTQLSVL.

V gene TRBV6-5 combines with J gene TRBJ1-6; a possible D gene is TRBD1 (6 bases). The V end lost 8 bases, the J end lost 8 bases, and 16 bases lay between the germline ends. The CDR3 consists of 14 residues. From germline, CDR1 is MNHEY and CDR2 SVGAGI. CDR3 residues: CASHSAGDHSPLHF. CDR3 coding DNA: TGTGCCAGCCACTCCGCAGGGGACCATTCACCCCTCCACTTT.